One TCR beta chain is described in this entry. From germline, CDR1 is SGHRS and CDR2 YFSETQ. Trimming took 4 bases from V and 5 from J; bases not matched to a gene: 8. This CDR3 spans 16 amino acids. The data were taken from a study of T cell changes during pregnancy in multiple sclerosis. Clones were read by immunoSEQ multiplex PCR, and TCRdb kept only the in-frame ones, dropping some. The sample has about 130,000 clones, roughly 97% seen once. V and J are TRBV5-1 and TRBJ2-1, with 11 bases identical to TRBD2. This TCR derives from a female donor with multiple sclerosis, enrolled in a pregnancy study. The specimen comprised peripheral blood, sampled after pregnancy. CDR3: CASSGRLAGRNNEQFF. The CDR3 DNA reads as TGCGCCAGCAGCGGACGACTAGCGGGACGTAACAATGAGCAGTTCTTC.